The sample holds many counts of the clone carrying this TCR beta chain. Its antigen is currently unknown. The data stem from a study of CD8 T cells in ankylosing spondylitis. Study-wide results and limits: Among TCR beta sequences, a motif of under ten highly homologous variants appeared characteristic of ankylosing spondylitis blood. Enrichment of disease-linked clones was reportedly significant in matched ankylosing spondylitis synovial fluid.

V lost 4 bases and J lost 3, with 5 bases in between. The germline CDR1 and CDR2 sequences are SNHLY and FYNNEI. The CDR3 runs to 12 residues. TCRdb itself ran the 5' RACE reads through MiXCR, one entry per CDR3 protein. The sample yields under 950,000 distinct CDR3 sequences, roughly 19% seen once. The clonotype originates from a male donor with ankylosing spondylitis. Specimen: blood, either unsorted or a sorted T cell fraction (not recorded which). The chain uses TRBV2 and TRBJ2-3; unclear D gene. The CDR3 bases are TGTGCCAGCAGTGGAAATACAGATACGCAGTATTTT. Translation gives CASSGNTDTQYF. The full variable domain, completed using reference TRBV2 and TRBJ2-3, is EPEVTQTPSHQVTQMGQEVILRCVPISNHLYFYWYRQILGQKVEFLVSFYNNEISEKSEIFDDQFSVERPDGSNFTLKIRSTKLEDSAMYFCASSGNTDTQYFGPGTRLTVL.